This entry describes one TCR beta chain. Antigen unknown. UMIs were included in TCR beta cDNA generated by 5'RACE template switching. Following a re-call of the 5' RACE reads, TCRdb has one entry per CDR3 protein and lacks DNA. The table lists approximately 170,000 distinct CDR3 sequences. This entry is derived from a study of T cells expressing NK-cell markers. Study details: HCMV serostatus: seven of eight sequenced donors positive, one negative. Whole-study findings and limits: Dominant NKG2C+ clonotypes made up about 1.0-7.0% of CD8+ T cells in over five donors. These clonotypes, the leaders elsewhere, also led the CD3+CD56-NKG2C+ fraction in several donors.

The germline CDR1 and CDR2 sequences are SEHNR and FQNEAQ (reference sequence). This CDR3 has 14 residues. This clonotype originated in a man aged 18-69 years in good health. The V and J genes are TRBV7-9 and TRBJ2-7; TCRdb's D gene call, TRBD1, goes unchecked for lack of DNA. Sequencing used blood T cells: a sorted CD56 or NKG2C T cell subset, CD4+ or CD8+ T cells, or bulk PBMC T cells (not recorded which). This chain's CDR3 is CASSPGFVPDEQYF.